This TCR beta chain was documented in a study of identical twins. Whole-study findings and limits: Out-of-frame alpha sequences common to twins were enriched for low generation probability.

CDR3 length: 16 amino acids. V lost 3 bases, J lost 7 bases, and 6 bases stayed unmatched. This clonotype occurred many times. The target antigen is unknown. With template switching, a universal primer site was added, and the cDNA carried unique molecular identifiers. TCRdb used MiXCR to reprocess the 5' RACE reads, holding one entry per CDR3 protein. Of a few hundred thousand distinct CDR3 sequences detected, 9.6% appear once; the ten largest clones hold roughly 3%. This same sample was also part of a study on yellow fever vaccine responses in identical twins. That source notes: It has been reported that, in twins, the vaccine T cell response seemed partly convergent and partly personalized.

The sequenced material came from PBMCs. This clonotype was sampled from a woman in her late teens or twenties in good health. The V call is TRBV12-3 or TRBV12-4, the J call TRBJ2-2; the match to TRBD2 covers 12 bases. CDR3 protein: CASSFRLAGEVGELFF. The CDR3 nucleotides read TGTGCCAGCAGTTTCCGACTAGCGGGAGAGGTCGGGGAGCTGTTTTTT.